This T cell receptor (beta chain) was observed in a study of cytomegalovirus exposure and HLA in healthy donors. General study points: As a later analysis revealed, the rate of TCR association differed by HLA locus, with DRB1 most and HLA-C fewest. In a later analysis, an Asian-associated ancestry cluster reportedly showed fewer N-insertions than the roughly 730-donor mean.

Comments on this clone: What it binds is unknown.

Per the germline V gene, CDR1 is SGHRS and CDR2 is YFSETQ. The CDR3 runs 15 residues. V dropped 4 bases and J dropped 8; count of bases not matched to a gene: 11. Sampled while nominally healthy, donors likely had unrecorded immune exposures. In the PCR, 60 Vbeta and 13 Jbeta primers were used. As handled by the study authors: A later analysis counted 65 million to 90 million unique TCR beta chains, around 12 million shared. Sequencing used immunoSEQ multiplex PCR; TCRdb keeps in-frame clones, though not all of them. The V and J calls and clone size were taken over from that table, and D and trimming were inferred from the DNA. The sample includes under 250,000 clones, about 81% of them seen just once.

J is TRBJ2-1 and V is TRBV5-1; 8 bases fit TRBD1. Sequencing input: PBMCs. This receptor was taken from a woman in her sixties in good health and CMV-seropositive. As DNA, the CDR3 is TGCGCCAGCAGCGACACGGACAGGGCCTGGGATGAGCAGTTCTTC. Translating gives CASSDTDRAWDEQFF.